Below, one T cell receptor beta chain is given with its context. Amplification used 60 Vbeta primers and 13 Jbeta primers. Sequencing used immunoSEQ multiplex PCR; TCRdb keeps in-frame clones, though not all of them. The sample contains around 140,000 clones, roughly four fifths of which appear only once. Germline CDR1 SGHRS, CDR2 YFSETQ. The CDR3 extends over 14 amino acids. Trimming took 2 bases from V and 5 from J, leaving 10 bases between them. The data are from a study of cytomegalovirus exposure and HLA in healthy donors. The chain has TRBV5-1 and TRBJ2-2; the D gene is possibly TRBD2 (6 bases). The TCR comes from a man in his thirties or forties in good health and CMV-seronegative. Sequencing was done on a sample of PBMCs. CDR3 region: CASSLTGETGELFF. CDR3 in DNA: TGCGCCAGCAGCTTAACGGGAGAGACCGGGGAGCTGTTTTTT.